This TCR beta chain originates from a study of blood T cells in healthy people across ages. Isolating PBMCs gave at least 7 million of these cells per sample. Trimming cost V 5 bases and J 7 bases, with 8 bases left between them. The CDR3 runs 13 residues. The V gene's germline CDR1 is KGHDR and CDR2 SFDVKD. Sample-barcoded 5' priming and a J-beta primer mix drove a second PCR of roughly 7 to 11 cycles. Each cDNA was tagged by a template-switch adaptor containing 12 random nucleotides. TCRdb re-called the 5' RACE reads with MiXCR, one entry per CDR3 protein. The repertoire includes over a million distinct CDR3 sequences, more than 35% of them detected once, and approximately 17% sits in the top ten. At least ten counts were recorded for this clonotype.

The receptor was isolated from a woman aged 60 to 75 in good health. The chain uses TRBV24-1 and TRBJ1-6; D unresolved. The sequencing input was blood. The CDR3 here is CATSAFSNSPLHF. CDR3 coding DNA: TGTGCCACCAGTGCCTTCAGCAATTCACCCCTCCACTTT.